This T cell receptor beta chain was identified in a study of HIV-infected patients and healthy controls. Study-wide findings and caveats: CDR3 sharing between individuals was lower in HIV-infected patients than in healthy controls. Only sixteen HIV-infected individuals were processed, a major limit on how widely findings apply. HIV-infected repertoires had significantly higher mean Gini indices than controls, possibly reflecting oligoclonality.

V shed 6 bases, J shed 1 base, and the junction held 7 bases outside the gene matches. The CDR3 runs 15 residues. CDR1 and CDR2 (germline): MNHEY, SVGAGI. Reverse transcription used around 500 ng RNA and constant-region primers for alpha and beta. Alpha and beta chain libraries were made separately by chain-specific third strand synthesis with multiplexing indices. TCRdb re-analysed the 5' RACE reads in MiXCR, keeping a single row per CDR3 protein. The repertoire includes 17,000 or so distinct CDR3 sequences, 9.4% of them detected once, and 4.5% to 6% sits in the top ten. No cell fractionation was done, so the repertoire covers all unsorted peripheral blood T cells. This clonotype was seen a handful of times. Antigen unknown.

The chain carries TRBV6-5 and TRBJ2-3; TRBD2 matches at 7 bases. The source is an adult in good health. The sequencing sample was made of blood. CDR3 in DNA: TGTGCCAGCAGGATTGGGGCGGGGGGCACAGATACGCAGTATTTT. It codes for CASRIGAGGTDTQYF.